This TCR beta chain was observed in a study of T cell responses to AZD1222 COVID-19 vaccine. Germline V lookup: CDR1 GTSNPN, CDR2 SVGIG (reference sequence). The CDR3 length is 11 residues. The ends were cut back, 0 bases at V and 4 bases at J, with 1 base in the middle. Repertoires were generated with immunoSEQ multiplex PCR, while TCRdb's copy carries only in-frame clones and drops some. In the table there are about 130,000 clones, more than 75% of which are singletons. The chain carries TRBV30 and TRBJ1-3; no clear D gene. Material: peripheral blood, obtained 28 days after the second AZD1222 dose. The receptor was isolated from an adult who received the AZD1222 COVID-19 vaccine. CDR3 coding DNA: TGTGCCTGGAGTGTAGGAAACACCATATATTTT. This encodes CAWSVGNTIYF.